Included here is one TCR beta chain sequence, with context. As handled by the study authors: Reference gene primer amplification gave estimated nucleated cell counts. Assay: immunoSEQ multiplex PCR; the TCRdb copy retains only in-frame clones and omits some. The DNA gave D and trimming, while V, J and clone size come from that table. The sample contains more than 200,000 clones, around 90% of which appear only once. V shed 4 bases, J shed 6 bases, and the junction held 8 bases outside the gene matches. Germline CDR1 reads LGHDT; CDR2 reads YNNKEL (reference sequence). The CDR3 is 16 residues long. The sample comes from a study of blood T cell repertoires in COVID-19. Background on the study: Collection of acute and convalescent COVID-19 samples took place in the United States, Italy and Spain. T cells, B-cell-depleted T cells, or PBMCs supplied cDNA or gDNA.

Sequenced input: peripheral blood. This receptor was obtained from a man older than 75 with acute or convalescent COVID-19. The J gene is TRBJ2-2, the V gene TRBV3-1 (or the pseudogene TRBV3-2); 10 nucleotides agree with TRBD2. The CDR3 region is CASSRASGSLAGELFF. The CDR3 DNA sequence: TGTGCCAGCAGCCGAGCTAGCGGGAGCCTAGCCGGGGAGCTGTTTTTT.